This passage covers 16 T cell receptor beta chains from one sample sequenced in a study of regulatory T cells in long-lasting Graves disease. Time point of the sample: newly diagnosed GD, antithyroid drugs for less than 3 months. Scientists built the TCR library using RNA that was extracted from PBMCs. Assembly of TCR beta libraries relied on iRepertoire HTBI primers together with Arm-PCR of CDR3 regions. TCRdb passed the multiplex PCR reads through MiXCR, listing each CDR3 protein once. The data contain roughly 500,000 distinct CDR3 sequences, roughly 14% of them singletons. These data also featured in a second study, about T cells in Graves' hyperthyroidism and ophthalmopathy.

The sample in question was peripheral blood mononuclear cells (PBMCs), obtained at new diagnosis, from a patient treated with antithyroid drugs. These receptors originate from a man under 40 with Graves disease.

A few counts support this clonotype. The chain couples TRBV18 to TRBJ2-7; either TRBD1 or TRBD2 may fit D (5 bases each). The ends were cut back, 3 bases at V and 5 bases at J, with 23 bases in the middle. Looked up from germline, CDR1 is KGHSH and CDR2 is LQKENI. The CDR3 is 17 amino acids. CDR3 in amino acids: CASSPVIEADRGDEQYF. DNA of the CDR3: TGTGCCAGCTCACCGGTTATTGAGGCGGACCGAGGGGACGAGCAGTACTTC.

There are many counts of this clonotype. The chain couples TRBV12-3 or TRBV12-4 to TRBJ1-6, with a weak D call TRBD1 (5 bases). Trimming removed 4 bases at V and 14 bases at J, with 18 bases between. The CDR3 sequence is 14 residues long. In nucleotides, the CDR3 is TGTGCCAGCAGTTCCCCGACAGTCCTGAGAACCCTCCACTTT. Protein product: CASSSPTVLRTLHF.

The table lists this clonotype with many counts. V is TRBV5-1 and J is TRBJ1-1; maybe TRBD1 (6 bases). This CDR3 is built from 17 residues. Germline loops: CDR1 SGHRS, CDR2 YFSETQ. V gave up 4 bases and J gave up 1 base, with 20 bases separating them. Here the CDR3 reads CASSPNPLRGPNTEAFF. The CDR3 DNA is TGCGCCAGCAGCCCGAATCCTCTCAGGGGACCGAACACTGAAGCTTTCTTT.

This clonotype was found many times. This chain connects TRBV5-1 to TRBJ2-1, with TRBD1 identical over 8 bases. J was trimmed by 3 bases and V by 3 bases; bases with no gene match: 11. CDR1 is SGHRS, CDR2 YFSETQ, per germline. This CDR3 has 17 residues. The CDR3 nucleotides are TGCGCCAGCAGCTCCGCCCCCGGACAGGGCCGCTACAATGAGCAGTTCTTC. This translates into CASSSAPGQGRYNEQFF.

This clonotype was seen ten or more times. The V and J genes are TRBV6-1 and TRBJ2-1, with 8 bases fitting TRBD2. This CDR3 is 15 amino acids long. Germline CDR1 and CDR2: MNHNS and SASEGT. V lost 2 bases to trimming and J lost 8 bases; unmatched junction nucleotides: 8. In DNA, the CDR3 is TGTGCCAGCAGTGAATATGACGGGAGGGGTGATGAGCAGTTCTTC. The encoded protein is CASSEYDGRGDEQFF.

This clonotype has ten or more counts. The rearrangement joins TRBV5-1 to TRBJ1-1; D remains ambiguous. This CDR3 contains 13 residues. CDR1 and CDR2 (germline): SGHRS, YFSETQ. Between the trimmed V and J ends, which lost 4 bases and 2 bases, there was a span of 9 bases. CDR3 bases: TGCGCCAGCAGCGTGGACGGTAACACTGAAGCTTTCTTT. It translates to CASSVDGNTEAFF.

This clonotype has ten or more counts. The chain joins TRBV11-1 to TRBJ2-1, with D maybe TRBD2 (6 bases). The CDR3 covers 16 residues. V lost 1 base to trimming and J lost 2 bases, with 12 bases between them. The germline V gene encodes CDR1 SGHAT and CDR2 FQDESV (reference sequence). CDR3 DNA sequence: TGTGCCAGCAGCTTAGTCGGGGCGGGGACCTACAATGAGCAGTTCTTC. This translates into CASSLVGAGTYNEQFF.

Ten or more counts support this clonotype. The chain is built from TRBV6-1 and TRBJ2-7; D is unresolved. Germline V gives CDR1 MNHNS, CDR2 SASEGT. The CDR3 covers 15 residues. The V gene lost 6 bases and the J gene lost 3 bases, with 18 bases spanning the gap. CDR3 nucleotide sequence: TGTGCCAGCAGGGATCTTTTGGCCCCCCGCTACGAGCAGTACTTC. Amino acids: CASRDLLAPRYEQYF.

This clonotype was counted a few times. J is TRBJ1-1 and V is TRBV6-1; D is undetermined. Germline lookup yields CDR1 MNHNS and CDR2 SASEGT. The V gene lost 7 bases and the J gene lost 4 bases, with 16 bases spanning the gap. The CDR3 sequence is 14 residues long. DNA for the CDR3: TGTGCCAGCATATGGACCCTGGGAGGCACTGAAGCTTTCTTT. Translated, it gives CASIWTLGGTEAFF.

This clonotype has a count of ten or more. This chain joins TRBV20-1 and TRBJ2-1; no definite D call. CDR1 is DFQATT and CDR2 is SNEGSKA in the germline V gene (reference sequence). V lost 6 bases and J 1 base, leaving 10 bases between the germline ends. The CDR3 loop spans 13 amino acids. The CDR3: CSAENMSYNEQFF. The CDR3 DNA sequence: TGCAGTGCCGAAAATATGTCCTACAATGAGCAGTTCTTC.

The rearrangement links TRBV7-7 to TRBJ2-2, with 7 bases lining up with TRBD1. The ends lost 5 bases at V and 2 bases at J; junction bases unmatched: 5. The CDR3 length is 15 residues. Germline V gives CDR1 SSHAT, CDR2 FNYEAQ (reference sequence). Here the CDR3 reads CASSPNRGNTGELFF. The CDR3 DNA follows: TGTGCCAGCAGCCCTAACAGGGGAAACACCGGGGAGCTGTTTTTT. Drawing the rest from reference TRBV7-7 and TRBJ2-2, the complete variable domain is GAGVSQSPRYKVTKRGQDVTLRCDPISSHATLYWYQQALGQGPEFLTYFNYEAQPDKSGLPSDRFSAERPEGSISTLTIQRTEQRDSAMYRCASSPNRGNTGELFFGEGSRLTVL.

There are many counts of this clonotype. The chain employs TRBV28 and TRBJ2-7; 7 nucleotides agree with TRBD2. Per the germline V gene, CDR1 is MDHEN and CDR2 is SYDVKM. V lost 7 bases to trimming and J lost 5 bases; unmatched junction nucleotides: 14. CDR3 size: 15 residues. The CDR3 nucleotides read TGTGCCAGCACCCTTCTCAAGGAGCGGGGCCACGAGCAGTACTTC. Translated, it gives CASTLLKERGHEQYF.

The V and J genes are TRBV20-1 and TRBJ2-5, with unresolved D. V lost 6 bases to trimming and J lost 5 bases, with 13 bases between them. The germline gives CDR1 DFQATT, CDR2 SNEGSKA (reference sequence). The CDR3 has 12 amino acids. The CDR3 loop reads CSALTRSETQYF. DNA for the CDR3: TGCAGTGCCCTGACCCGGTCGGAGACCCAGTACTTC.

This clonotype was seen a few times. This chain joins TRBV6-1 and TRBJ1-1; the D gene is possibly TRBD1 (6 bases). CDR1 is MNHNS and CDR2 is SASEGT in the germline V gene. V shed 7 bases and J shed 0 bases, with 15 bases lying between them. This CDR3 is 15 amino acids long. The CDR3 protein is CASTQGSNMNTEAFF. The DNA of the CDR3 is TGTGCCAGCACACAGGGATCCAACATGAACACTGAAGCTTTCTTT.

This clonotype was seen a handful of times. This rearrangement joins TRBV20-1 to TRBJ2-1, with D maybe TRBD2 (5 bases). CDR3 length: 16 amino acids. Germline loops: CDR1 DFQATT, CDR2 SNEGSKA (reference sequence). Trimming removed 2 bases at V and 0 bases at J, with 14 bases between. CDR3 bases: TGCAGTGCTAGACCCCGACCGGGAAGCTCCTACAATGAGCAGTTCTTC. This sequence encodes CSARPRPGSSYNEQFF.

The table lists this clonotype with many counts. This rearrangement joins TRBV12-3 or TRBV12-4 to TRBJ2-5, with D possibly being TRBD1 or TRBD2 (5 bases each). CDR3 size: 13 residues. Deletions cut 6 bases from V and 5 bases from J, with 13 bases between. The CDR3 sequence: CASRDLGTETQYF. CDR3 sequence (DNA): TGTGCCAGCAGGGACTTGGGGACGGAGACCCAGTACTTC.